This T cell receptor (beta chain) stems from a study of CD8+CD57+ T cells in acquired aplastic anemia. Study-wide background: The sorted CD4+ and CD8+ cells yielded an average approximately 3 ug of DNA.

The template for TCR beta VDJ and CDR3 sequence profiling was genomic DNA. TCRdb fed the reads into MiXCR, producing one record per CDR3 protein. The table includes roughly 250,000 distinct CDR3 sequences, roughly 82% detected once. All patients picked for sequencing had shown, by flow cytometry, an expansion of CD8+CD57+ cells. As a group, the patients uniformly had severe acquired aplastic anemia. Among the patients, none had received any therapy at the time of blood sampling. A remark on this clonotype: Its specificity is unknown.

Findings of the study overall: Comparison of patients with controls identified about 27 shared CD8+ CDR3 sequences.

CDR3 size: 16 residues. Trimming cost V 9 bases and J 2 bases, with 19 bases left between them. Germline CDR1 and CDR2: SGHNT and YENEEA. The J gene is TRBJ1-4, the V gene TRBV11-3; D is unclear. Material for sequencing was sorted CD4+, CD8+, or CD8+CD57+ T cells (not recorded which) from PBMCs. This TCR came from a human donor with aplastic anemia. The chain's CDR3 is CASSKDLIATNEKLFF. CDR3 coding DNA: TGTGCCAGTAGTAAAGATCTGATAGCGACTAATGAAAAACTGTTTTTT.